This section outlines one TCR beta chain sequence together with its context. No antigen is known for it. The source of the sample is a study of Tregs in tolerant kidney transplant recipients. Study results and limitations: No direct test of biological reproducibility was done here. Validation in larger populations is needed because few patients were studied.

Libraries were prepared by immunoSEQ multiplex PCR; TCRdb keeps only in-frame clonotypes and omits some of them. The sample yields some 240,000 clones, about 80% seen once. The sequence derives from a human donor in good health. The material sequenced was CD4+ T cells from blood.

Written as DNA, the CDR3 is TGTGCCAGCAGCCCCCTGGATAATTCACCCCTCCACTTT. Protein: CASSPLDNSPLHF. The V gene is TRBV7-6, the J gene TRBJ1-6; D is uncertain. This CDR3 spans 13 amino acids. V was pared by 5 bases and J by 5 bases, with 7 bases between. In germline, CDR1 is SGHVS, CDR2 FNYEAQ.